This T cell receptor beta chain was documented in a study of graft-versus-host responses after intestinal transplantation. Study background: Isolated intestinal, liver-intestinal, or multivisceral transplants had been given to the recipients.

The V gene lost 4 bases and the J gene lost 7 bases, with 11 bases spanning the gap. From germline, CDR1 is SGHNT and CDR2 YYREEE (reference sequence). The CDR3 extends over 12 amino acids. Measured with immunoSEQ multiplex PCR; TCRdb has only the in-frame clones, and not every one. The data hold 120,000 or so clones, with around 95% observed a single time. About this clone itself: Antigen: not known.

V gene TRBV5-4 combines with J gene TRBJ1-1; possibly TRBD1 for D (6 bases). The origin of this receptor is a human donor who received an intestinal transplant. The starting material was unstimulated CD8+ T cells sorted from spleen or lymph node cells, obtained before intestinal transplant. CDR3 coding DNA: TGTGCCAGCAGCCTCGGACAGTTTGAAGCTTTCTTT. As protein: CASSLGQFEAFF. Full variable domain (missing parts from reference TRBV5-4 and TRBJ1-1): ETGVTQSPTHLIKTRGQQVTLRCSSQSGHNTVSWYQQALGQGPQFIFQYYREEENGRGNFPPRFSGLQFPNYSSELNVNALELDDSALYLCASSLGQFEAFFGQGTRLTVV.